This TCR beta chain is from a study of identical twins. The study, taken as a whole, reports: There was more out-of-frame TCR alpha sharing in monozygotic twins than models estimated.

TCRdb processed the 5' RACE reads anew with MiXCR; each CDR3 protein has one entry. Seen here are hundreds of thousands of distinct CDR3 sequences, under 9% observed once, and the top ten hold roughly 0.97%. Germline V CDR1 and CDR2: SEHNR, FQNEAQ (reference sequence). The CDR3 runs 15 residues. Trimming stripped 2 bases from V and 4 bases from J, with 14 bases between. With regard to this clonotype: Its target is not known.

These sequences were also reported in another study, on yellow fever vaccine responses in identical twins.

The sequence was obtained from a woman under 30 in good health. The V gene is TRBV7-9, the J gene TRBJ2-5; D ambiguous. The sequenced material came from PBMCs. The CDR3 sequence: CASSLHFRLGETQYF. The CDR3 DNA reads TGTGCCAGCAGCTTACACTTCCGGTTGGGAGAGACCCAGTACTTC. Using reference TRBV7-9 and TRBJ2-5 for the parts outside the CDR3, the full variable domain is DTGVSQNPRHKITKRGQNVTFRCDPISEHNRLYWYRQTLGQGPEFLTYFQNEAQLEKSRLLSDRFSAERPKGSFSTLEIQRTEQGDSAMYLCASSLHFRLGETQYFGPGTRLLVL.